This T cell receptor (beta chain) was found in a study of graft-versus-host responses after intestinal transplantation. There are a few counts of this clone. The CDR3 sequence is 11 residues long. With 1 base removed from V and 8 bases from J, the gap between germline ends came to 5 bases. Germline-derived CDR1 and CDR2 are SEHNR and FQNEAQ (reference sequence). Clones were read by immunoSEQ multiplex PCR, and TCRdb kept only the in-frame ones, dropping some. The sample shows some 25,000 clones, around nine tenths of them seen only once. This receptor was obtained from a human patient who received an intestinal transplant, so some T cells may come from the graft donor. The specimen was PBMCs, collected about 41 days after intestinal transplant. The chain carries TRBV7-9 and TRBJ1-2; D might be TRBD1 (5 bases). In DNA, the CDR3 is TGTGCCAGCAGCTTAGGGGGCGGCTACACCTTC. This encodes CASSLGGGYTF.